The 27 T cell receptor beta chains below all came from one sample that was sequenced in a study of CD8 T cells in Susac syndrome (dated by TCRdb to the late 2010s). The library came from the immunoSEQ multiplex PCR assay. RNA was extracted with the RNeasy kit and roughly 0.45 to 1 ug was reverse transcribed using random hexamers. The public reads were run again by TCRdb, first through fastp at Q25 and then through MiXCR, and only productive beta chains were kept. Duplicate CDR3 protein sequences are folded into a single record with the most common DNA and genes. Across this sample there are fewer than 350,000 distinct CDR3 sequences, with over 75% seen only once. The ten largest make up around 0.22% of the sample. Source material: CD8+ T cells from PBMCs. The receptors stem from a human donor with multiple sclerosis.

The chain recombines TRBV10-2 with TRBJ1-2, with 7 bases that match TRBD1. After removal of 7 bases from V and 2 bases from J, the junction contained 7 bases not matched to a gene. This CDR3 region has 14 residues. CDR1 and CDR2 from the germline V gene are WSHSY and SAAADI. CDR3 nucleotide sequence: TGCGCCAGCACCGAAAGGGACAGAAACTATGGCTACACCTTC. Amino acids: CASTERDRNYGYTF.

This sequence joins TRBV7-9 and TRBJ1-1, with D hard to call. This CDR3 has 14 residues. V lost 5 bases and J lost 1, with 11 bases in between. Germline V gives CDR1 SEHNR, CDR2 FQNEAQ (reference sequence). CDR3 nucleotide sequence: TGTGCCAGCAGCCCCTGGAGGGCGAACACTGAAGCTTTCTTT. Protein: CASSPWRANTEAFF.

The V and J genes are TRBV12-3 or TRBV12-4 and TRBJ1-2; D not resolved. Deletions cut 5 bases from V and 1 base from J, with 11 bases between. CDR3 size: 14 residues. The CDR3 loop is CASSPKVYNYGYTF. The CDR3 DNA reads as TGTGCCAGCAGTCCGAAAGTATATAACTATGGCTACACCTTC.

The CDR3 region has the DNA TGTGCCAGCAGCTTAGTATCAGATAACGAGCAGTACTTC. Translation: CASSLVSDNEQYF. V and J are TRBV7-8 and TRBJ2-7; the D is unclear. This CDR3 contains 13 residues. V lost 1 base to trimming and J lost 5 bases, with 9 bases between them. Per germline, CDR1 SGHVS and CDR2 FQNEAQ.

The V and J genes are TRBV25-1 and TRBJ1-3, with TRBD1 matching over 8 bases. The CDR3 has 14 amino acids. CDR1 is MGHDK, CDR2 SYGVNS, per germline. With 5 bases clipped from V and 8 bases from J, the junction kept 8 bases outside the gene matches. CDR3 bases: TGTGCCAGCAGTAAGGGGCAGGGGGCATACACCATATATTTT. Its protein is CASSKGQGAYTIYF.

This chain connects TRBV27 to TRBJ1-5, with 9 bases that match TRBD1. The CDR3 covers 16 residues. Per germline, CDR1 MNHEY and CDR2 SMNVEV (reference sequence). The V and J ends lost 0 bases and 8 bases, in that order; junction bases with no gene match: 8. The CDR3 DNA reads as TGTGCCAGCAGTTTATCGGGGGGGACAGGGACGGAGCCCCAGCATTTT. This encodes CASSLSGGTGTEPQHF.

The CDR3 DNA reads as TGTGCCAGCAGTTCGGGTAGCGGGAGCGAGCAGTACTTC. The encoded protein is CASSSGSGSEQYF. The chain links TRBV12-3 or TRBV12-4 to TRBJ2-7; TRBD2 aligns across 9 bases. CDR3 length: 13 residues. V was clipped by 4 bases and J by 6 bases; unmatched bases: 4.

J is TRBJ2-7 and V is TRBV7-9; possibly TRBD1 for D (5 bases). V dropped 0 bases and J dropped 2 bases, with 11 bases sitting between them. The CDR3 spans 15 residues. CDR1 is SEHNR, CDR2 FQNEAQ, per germline (reference sequence). CDR3 DNA sequence: TGTGCCAGCAGCTTAGCTCTAGTGGGGCCCTACGAGCAGTACTTC. It translates to CASSLALVGPYEQYF.

This clonotype has just one count. V is TRBV27 and J is TRBJ2-2; D is unclear. This CDR3 is built from 16 residues. The germline CDR1 and CDR2 sequences are MNHEY and SMNVEV (reference sequence). V was trimmed by 3 bases and J by 4 bases, leaving 15 bases between them. The CDR3 spells CASSFHGTTGTGELFF. The CDR3 region has the DNA TGTGCCAGCAGTTTTCATGGTACAACGGGCACCGGGGAGCTGTTTTTT.

This chain uses TRBV27 with TRBJ2-7, with 12 bases identical to TRBD2. The CDR3 covers 16 residues. CDR1 is MNHEY, CDR2 SMNVEV, per germline (reference sequence). Unmatched junction bases numbered 9, after V lost 5 bases and J lost 4 bases. The CDR3 sequence: CASSLTSGRFLYEQYF. CDR3 bases: TGTGCCAGCAGTCTCACTAGCGGGAGGTTTCTATACGAGCAGTACTTC.

The rearrangement links TRBV5-4 to TRBJ2-7; D gene uncertain. Per the germline V gene, CDR1 is SGHNT and CDR2 is YYREEE (reference sequence). The length of the CDR3 is 14 residues. Trimming stripped 7 bases from V and 0 bases from J, with 14 bases between. As DNA, the CDR3 is TGTGCCAGCCTGCACAGTCCTAGCTCCTACGAGCAGTACTTC. It codes for CASLHSPSSYEQYF.

The chain links TRBV12-3 or TRBV12-4 to TRBJ2-5; D remains unclear. V lost 6 bases and J lost 5, with 16 bases in between. CDR3 size: 14 residues. The CDR3 coding sequence is TGTGCCAGCAGCCCCTCGTCCCCCCCGGAGACCCAGTACTTC. This sequence encodes CASSPSSPPETQYF.

V gene TRBV19 combines with J gene TRBJ2-1; D gene ambiguous. This CDR3 has 13 amino acids. Trimming left V 3 bases short and J 10 bases short, with 13 bases between. Per germline, CDR1 LNHDA and CDR2 SQIVND (reference sequence). CDR3 DNA sequence: TGTGCCAGTAGTATTGTTTCTATAGGGGAGCAGTTCTTC. It yields the protein CASSIVSIGEQFF.

The gene calls are TRBV24-1 and TRBJ2-1; maybe TRBD2 (6 bases). V was shortened by 0 bases and J by 6 bases, with 17 bases between the two germline ends. Germline values: CDR1 KGHDR, CDR2 SFDVKD. The CDR3 sequence is 17 residues long. The CDR3, as DNA: TGTGCCACCAGTGATTTGTCGCCGACTAGTACCGCCAATGAGCAGTTCTTC. This translates into CATSDLSPTSTANEQFF.

V gene TRBV14 combines with J gene TRBJ2-1, with 8 bases matching TRBD2. Per the germline V gene, CDR1 is SGHDN and CDR2 is FVKESK. This CDR3 is 14 amino acids long. The trim removed 10 bases at V and 3 bases at J, leaving 8 bases unmatched. CDR3 DNA: TGTGCCATCGGAATAGCGGGGAGCTACAATGAGCAGTTCTTC. Encoded protein: CAIGIAGSYNEQFF.

The V gene is TRBV28, the J gene TRBJ1-5; 9 positions match TRBD1. Unmatched junction bases numbered 11, after V lost 10 bases and J lost 7 bases. This CDR3 region has 14 residues. The germline V gene has CDR1 MDHEN and CDR2 SYDVKM. CDR3 sequence (DNA): TGTGCCACCGTTCAGACAGGGGGTATCCAGCCCCAGCATTTT. Its protein is CATVQTGGIQPQHF.

The chain couples TRBV23-1 to TRBJ1-5; 9 bases line up with TRBD1. TRBV23-1 is noted as an ORF with a role that remains uncertain. V was clipped by 6 bases and J by 5 bases; unmatched bases: 14. The CDR3 runs to 17 residues. The CDR3, as DNA: TGCGCCAGCAGCCTCATCGCACAGGGGGCCCCCCATCAGCCCCAGCATTTT. This sequence encodes CASSLIAQGAPHQPQHF.

V usage is TRBV7-9 and J usage is TRBJ1-2; a weak D match, TRBD1 (5 bases). Trimming cost V 7 bases and J 4 bases, with 22 bases left between them. The CDR3 totals 16 residues. Germline assignment: CDR1 SEHNR and CDR2 FQNEAQ (reference sequence). CDR3 coding DNA: TGTGCCAGCACCACAACGGAAGGGGACCTTAGCTATGGCTACACCTTC. As protein: CASTTTEGDLSYGYTF.

A single count supports this clonotype. The rearrangement joins TRBV4-2 to TRBJ1-4, with D possibly TRBD1 on 5 matching bases. Germline V gene data show CDR1 as LGHNA and CDR2 as YNFKEQ. The CDR3 runs 16 residues. V was shortened by 0 bases and J by 5 bases, with 13 bases between the two germline ends. The CDR3 spells CASSQDPGLFNEKLFF. Written as DNA, the CDR3 is TGTGCCAGCAGCCAAGATCCGGGACTGTTCAATGAAAAACTGTTTTTT.

The CDR3 reads CASRRGGDTQYF. As DNA, the CDR3 is TGTGCCAGCAGAAGGGGAGGAGATACGCAGTATTTT. The chain uses TRBV27 and TRBJ2-3; D possibly corresponds to TRBD2 (6 bases). CDR3 length: 12 amino acids. Trimming removed 6 bases at V and 5 bases at J, with 9 bases between. Germline CDR1 and CDR2: MNHEY and SMNVEV (reference sequence).

The DNA of the CDR3 is TGTGCCAGCAGTTTATTGGGAGCCCGCGTCAATGAGCAGTTCTTC. Encoded protein: CASSLLGARVNEQFF. The chain employs TRBV27 and TRBJ2-1, with D maybe TRBD2 (5 bases). The CDR3 extends over 15 amino acids. In germline, CDR1 is MNHEY, CDR2 SMNVEV (reference sequence). V lost 1 base and J lost 6, with 13 bases in between.

The rearrangement links TRBV7-9 to TRBJ1-2; 7 positions match TRBD1. CDR3 length: 17 amino acids. V shed 5 bases and J 2 bases; nucleotides not matched to a gene: 14. CDR1 SEHNR and CDR2 FQNEAQ come from the germline V gene (reference sequence). CDR3 in DNA: TGTGCCAGCAGCCCCGGACAGGCAAGTTGGATCAACTATGGCTACACCTTC. As protein: CASSPGQASWINYGYTF.

This clonotype was detected only a few times. The rearrangement joins TRBV27 to TRBJ2-7; D not resolved. The CDR3 has 13 residues. V was clipped by 2 bases and J by 2 bases, with 7 bases between them. The germline V gene has CDR1 MNHEY and CDR2 SMNVEV (reference sequence). CDR3 sequence reads: CASSLGETYEQYF. The CDR3 DNA follows: TGTGCCAGCAGTTTAGGAGAAACCTACGAGCAGTACTTC.

V gene TRBV30 combines with J gene TRBJ1-6; D is possibly TRBD1 (6 bases). This CDR3 has 12 residues. The ends were cut back, 0 bases at V and 14 bases at J, with 11 bases in the middle. Looked up from germline, CDR1 is GTSNPN and CDR2 is SVGIG (reference sequence). The chain's CDR3 is CAWSVGGLTLHF. The CDR3 region has the DNA TGTGCCTGGAGTGTTGGGGGCCTCACCCTCCACTTT.

The chain carries TRBV12-3 or TRBV12-4 and TRBJ2-1, with 9 bases that match TRBD2. This CDR3 region has 16 residues. V dropped 8 bases and J dropped 0; count of bases not matched to a gene: 8. The CDR3 loop is CASLAGGPSSYNEQFF. In DNA, the CDR3 is TGTGCCAGCCTGGCGGGAGGGCCTAGCTCCTACAATGAGCAGTTCTTC.

The chain links TRBV7-3 to TRBJ2-1; tentatively, D is TRBD2 (6 bases). CDR1 and CDR2 (germline): SGHTA, FQGTGA. The CDR3 loop spans 15 amino acids. The V and J ends lost 2 bases and 2 bases respectively, with 10 bases between them. The CDR3 spells CASSLRGTPYNEQFF. In DNA, the CDR3 is TGTGCCAGCAGCTTACGCGGGACTCCCTACAATGAGCAGTTCTTC. The complete variable domain, with remaining parts taken from reference TRBV7-3 and TRBJ2-1, reads GAGVSQTPSNKVTEKGKYVELRCDPISGHTALYWYRQSLGQGPEFLIYFQGTGAADDSGLPNDRFFAVRPEGSVSTLKIQRTERGDSAVYLCASSLRGTPYNEQFFGPGTRLTVL.

The V and J genes are TRBV25-1 and TRBJ2-2; D unresolved. CDR1 MGHDK and CDR2 SYGVNS come from the germline V gene. V was shortened by 0 bases and J by 2 bases, with 10 bases between the two germline ends. This CDR3 contains 16 residues. This CDR3 is CASSEYRIGNTGELFF. Written as DNA, the CDR3 is TGTGCCAGCAGTGAATATAGAATAGGCAACACCGGGGAGCTGTTTTTT.